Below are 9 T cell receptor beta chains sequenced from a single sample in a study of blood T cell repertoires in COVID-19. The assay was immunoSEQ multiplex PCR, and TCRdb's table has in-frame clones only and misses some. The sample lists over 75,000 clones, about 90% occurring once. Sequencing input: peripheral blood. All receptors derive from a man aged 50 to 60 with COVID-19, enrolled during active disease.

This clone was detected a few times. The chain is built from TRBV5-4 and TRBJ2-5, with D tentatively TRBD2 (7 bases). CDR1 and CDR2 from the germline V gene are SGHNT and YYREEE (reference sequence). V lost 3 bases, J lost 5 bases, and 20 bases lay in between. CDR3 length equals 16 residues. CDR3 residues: CASSSPNTRGAETQYF. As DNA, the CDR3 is TGTGCCAGCAGCTCCCCTAATACCCGGGGGGCCGAGACCCAGTACTTC.

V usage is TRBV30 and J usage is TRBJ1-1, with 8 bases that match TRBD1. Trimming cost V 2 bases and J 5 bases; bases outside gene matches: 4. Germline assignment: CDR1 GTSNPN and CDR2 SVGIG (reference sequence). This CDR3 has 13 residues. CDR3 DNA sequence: TGTGCCTGGAGTCGACAGGGGAAGACTGAAGCTTTCTTT. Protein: CAWSRQGKTEAFF.

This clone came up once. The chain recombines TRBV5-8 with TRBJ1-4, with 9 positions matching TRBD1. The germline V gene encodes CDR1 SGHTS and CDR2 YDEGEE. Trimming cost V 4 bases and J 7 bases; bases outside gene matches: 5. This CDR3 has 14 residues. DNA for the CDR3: TGTGCCAGCAGCGCGGGACAGGGTGTTGAAAAACTGTTTTTT. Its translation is CASSAGQGVEKLFF.

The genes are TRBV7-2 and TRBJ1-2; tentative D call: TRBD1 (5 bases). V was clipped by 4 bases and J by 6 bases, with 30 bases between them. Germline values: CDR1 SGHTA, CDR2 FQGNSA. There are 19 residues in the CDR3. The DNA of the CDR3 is TGTGCCAGCAGCTACCAAAGATTTTCCCAGGGTGGTAATGAAGATGGCTACACCTTC. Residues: CASSYQRFSQGGNEDGYTF.

In DNA form, the CDR3 reads TGTGCCAGCTCACCTGCTCTTTTGTCGGCAACTAATGAAAAACTGTTTTTT. It is translated as CASSPALLSATNEKLFF. The J gene is TRBJ1-4, the V gene TRBV18; D is unresolved. The CDR3 extends over 17 amino acids. The ends were cut back, 3 bases at V and 0 bases at J, with 14 bases in the middle. Germline CDR1 KGHSH, CDR2 LQKENI.

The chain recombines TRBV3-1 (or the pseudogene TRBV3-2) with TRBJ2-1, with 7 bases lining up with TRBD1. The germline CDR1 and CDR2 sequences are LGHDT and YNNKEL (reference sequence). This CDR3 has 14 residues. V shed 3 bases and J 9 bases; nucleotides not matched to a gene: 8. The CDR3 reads CASSQGDSRVEQFF. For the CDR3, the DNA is TGTGCCAGCAGCCAGGGGGACAGTCGGGTTGAGCAGTTCTTC.

This CDR3 reads CASSQETWDTQYF. The CDR3 bases are TGTGCCAGCAGCCAAGAAACATGGGATACGCAGTATTTT. The gene calls are TRBV3-1 (or the pseudogene TRBV3-2) and TRBJ2-3; D ambiguous. The CDR3 runs to 13 residues. The V end lost 0 bases, the J end lost 6 bases, and 7 bases lay between the germline ends. Per germline, CDR1 LGHDT and CDR2 YNNKEL (reference sequence).

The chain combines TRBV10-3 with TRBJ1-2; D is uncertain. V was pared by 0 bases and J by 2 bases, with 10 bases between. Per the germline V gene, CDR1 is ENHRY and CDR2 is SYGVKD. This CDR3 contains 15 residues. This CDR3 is CAISESPKRNYGYTF. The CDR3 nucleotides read TGTGCCATCAGTGAGTCCCCGAAGCGGAACTATGGCTACACCTTC.

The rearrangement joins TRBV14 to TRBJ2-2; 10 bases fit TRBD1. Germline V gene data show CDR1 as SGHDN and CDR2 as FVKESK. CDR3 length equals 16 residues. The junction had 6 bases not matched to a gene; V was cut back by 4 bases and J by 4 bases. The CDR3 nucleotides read TGTGCCAGCAGCCCGCTAGGGACAGGGGTCACCGGGGAGCTGTTTTTT. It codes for CASSPLGTGVTGELFF.